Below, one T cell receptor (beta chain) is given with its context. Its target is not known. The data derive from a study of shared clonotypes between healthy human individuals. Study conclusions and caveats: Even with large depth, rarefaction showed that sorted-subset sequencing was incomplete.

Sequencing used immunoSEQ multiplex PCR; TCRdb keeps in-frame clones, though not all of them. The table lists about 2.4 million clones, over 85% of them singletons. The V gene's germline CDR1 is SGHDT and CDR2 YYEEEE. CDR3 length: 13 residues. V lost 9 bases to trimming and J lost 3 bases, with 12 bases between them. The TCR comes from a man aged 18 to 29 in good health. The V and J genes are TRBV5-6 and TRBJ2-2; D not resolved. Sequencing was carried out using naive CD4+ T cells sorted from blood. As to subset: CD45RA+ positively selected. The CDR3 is CATARRDTGELFF. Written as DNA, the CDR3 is TGTGCCACCGCCCGTCGGGACACCGGGGAGCTGTTTTTT. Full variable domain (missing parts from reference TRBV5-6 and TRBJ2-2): DAGVTQSPTHLIKTRGQQVTLRCSPKSGHDTVSWYQQALGQGPQFIFQYYEEEERQRGNFPDRFSGHQFPNYSSELNVNALLLGDSALYLCATARRDTGELFFGEGSRLTVL.